This T cell receptor beta chain was recovered during a study of cytomegalovirus exposure and HLA in healthy donors. Study-level results: In vitro checks showed that three CMV-associated chains really do target CMV antigens. In a later analysis, at a false discovery rate of 0.05, 15,000 to 20,000 TCR beta sequences matched HLA alleles. Later on, an analysis showed TCR association rates differing by HLA locus, with DRB1 the most and HLA-C the fewest.

V trimming: 2 bases; J trimming: 8 bases; junction bases outside the gene matches: 11. This CDR3 comprises 15 residues. CDR1 is MNHNY and CDR2 is SVGAGI in the germline V gene (reference sequence). Use of 60 Vbeta and 13 Jbeta primers characterized the PCR. The repertoire was sequenced with immunoSEQ multiplex PCR; TCRdb's copy has only in-frame clones and lacks some. The sample has about 130,000 clones, just under 85% seen once. Notes on this clone: The antigen remains undetermined.

The sequencing input was PBMCs. This TCR came from a boy younger than 10 in good health and CMV-seronegative. The V gene is TRBV6-6, the J gene TRBJ1-2, with 7 bases matching TRBD1. Written as DNA, the CDR3 is TGTGCCAGCAGTTACACGACAGGGAACGAACACGGCTACACCTTC. Protein product: CASSYTTGNEHGYTF.